This record covers a single T cell receptor (beta chain). Its antigen is not known. The sample is drawn from a study of T cell responses to AZD1222 COVID-19 vaccine. Overall study context: Second doses at about 4 or about 12 weeks were pooled. Study conclusions and caveats: Variant regions that are unmutated are reportedly the target of nearly half of spike-specific TCRs. There were mostly white British donors and more females than males, and clonal diversity was possibly underestimated.

Assay: immunoSEQ multiplex PCR; the TCRdb copy retains only in-frame clones and omits some. This table holds 110,000 to 150,000 clones, roughly 92% found once. This receptor was taken from an adult in good health. Sample: peripheral blood, taken on day 0 of AZD1222 vaccination.

The CDR3 spells CASSGGRFSGNTIYF. The CDR3 DNA follows: TGTGCCAGCAGCGGGGGACGCTTCTCTGGAAACACCATATATTTT. The J gene is TRBJ1-3, the V gene TRBV9, with D possibly TRBD1 on 5 matching bases. This CDR3 comprises 15 residues. The germline V gene has CDR1 SGDLS and CDR2 YYNGEE. The V end was cut by 3 bases, the J end by 0 bases, with 10 bases between.